The entry that follows covers one T cell receptor beta chain sequence. These data belong to a study of blood T cell repertoires in COVID-19. Using immunoSEQ multiplex PCR, the repertoire was profiled, and TCRdb retains in-frame clones only, with some absent. The table records fewer than 350,000 clones, around 85% of them present only once. Unmatched junction bases numbered 10, after V lost 3 bases and J lost 5 bases. Germline-derived CDR1 and CDR2 are SGHRS and YFSETQ. This CDR3 is 16 amino acids long. The specimen sequenced was PBMCs or T cells enriched from blood (not recorded which). The receptor was derived from a woman aged 45-59 years who had recovered from COVID-19. J is TRBJ2-3 and V is TRBV5-1; 9 nucleotides match TRBD1. The CDR3 DNA follows: TGCGCCAGCAGCTCCGGGACAGGGAGGCTCGGAGATACGCAGTATTTT. As protein: CASSSGTGRLGDTQYF.